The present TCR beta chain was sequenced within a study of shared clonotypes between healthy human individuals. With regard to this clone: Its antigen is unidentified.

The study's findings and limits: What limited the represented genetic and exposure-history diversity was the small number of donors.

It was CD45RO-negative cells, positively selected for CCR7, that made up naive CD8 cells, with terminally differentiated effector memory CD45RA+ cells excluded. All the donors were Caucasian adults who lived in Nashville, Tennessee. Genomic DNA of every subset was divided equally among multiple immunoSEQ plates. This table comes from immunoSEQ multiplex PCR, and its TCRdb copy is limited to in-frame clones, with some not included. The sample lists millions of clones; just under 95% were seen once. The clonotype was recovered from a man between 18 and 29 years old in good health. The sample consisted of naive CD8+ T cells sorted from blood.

This chain's CDR3 is CAAGGVGSGTDTQYF. The DNA for the CDR3 is TGTGCCGCTGGCGGGGTTGGATCGGGCACAGATACGCAGTATTTT. V gene TRBV6-6 combines with J gene TRBJ2-3; possibly TRBD2 for D (6 bases). The germline V gene encodes CDR1 MNHNY and CDR2 SVGAGI (reference sequence). V shed 11 bases and J shed 1 base, with 19 bases lying between them. The CDR3 contains 15 residues.